This is a list of T cell receptor beta chains from one sample in a study of blood T cell repertoires in COVID-19. Only in-frame clones appear in the TCRdb table, and some are missing; sequencing was by immunoSEQ multiplex PCR. The sample has about 370,000 clones; 80% to 90% are singletons. The specimen sequenced was PBMCs or T cells enriched from blood (not recorded which). The receptors here all came from a man between 18 and 29 years old who had recovered from COVID-19. Both conserved end residues are part of each CDR3. The D gene is left open where the match is weak. Clone size is given for some rows only: seen once, a few or many times, or a class if the clone is expanded.

V: TRBV10-3; D: TRBD2; size: .; J: TRBJ2-7; CDR3: CATSPLTAGELYEQYF; DNA: TGTGCCACCTCCCCTTTGACAGCGGGAGAACTCTACGAGCAGTACTTC
V: TRBV12-3/TRBV12-4; D: .; size: once; J: TRBJ2-7; CDR3: CASSPHGSYEQYF; DNA: TGTGCCAGCAGCCCCCACGGCTCCTACGAGCAGTACTTC
V: TRBV7-9; D: TRBD1; size: .; J: TRBJ2-7; CDR3: CASSPDRVHYEQYF; DNA: TGTGCCAGCAGCCCGGACAGGGTGCACTACGAGCAGTACTTC
V: TRBV12-3/TRBV12-4; D: .; size: .; J: TRBJ2-7; CDR3: CASTLTGGHEQYF; DNA: TGTGCCAGCACTCTGACGGGGGGCCACGAGCAGTACTTC
V: TRBV30; D: .; size: .; J: TRBJ1-5; CDR3: CAWSPIQGNQPQHF; DNA: TGTGCCTGGAGTCCGATACAGGGAAATCAGCCCCAGCATTTT
V: TRBV4-3; D: TRBD2; size: once; J: TRBJ2-1; CDR3: CASSQEGLAGNSYNEQFF; DNA: TGCGCCAGCAGCCAAGAGGGACTAGCGGGAAATTCCTACAATGAGCAGTTCTTC
V: TRBV4-3; D: TRBD1; size: once; J: TRBJ1-3; CDR3: CASSQETGGSGNTIYF; DNA: TGCGCCAGCAGCCAGGAAACAGGGGGCTCTGGAAACACCATATATTTT
V: TRBV3-1/TRBV3-2; D: TRBD2; size: .; J: TRBJ2-3; CDR3: CASSTPAGGGTDTQYF; DNA: TGTGCCAGCAGCACACCAGCGGGAGGAGGCACAGATACGCAGTATTTT
V: TRBV7-8; D: TRBD2; size: .; J: TRBJ2-5; CDR3: CASSFSGVFGETQYF; DNA: TGTGCCAGCAGTTTTAGCGGGGTTTTTGGAGAGACCCAGTACTTC
V: TRBV7-3; D: TRBD2; size: .; J: TRBJ2-1; CDR3: CASSLSGSSYNEQFF; DNA: TGTGCCAGCAGCTTAAGCGGGAGTAGCTACAATGAGCAGTTCTTC
V: TRBV6-5; D: TRBD1; size: .; J: TRBJ1-2; CDR3: CASSLQGPTYGYTF; DNA: TGTGCCAGCAGCCTACAGGGGCCTACTTATGGCTACACCTTC
V: TRBV30; D: .; size: .; J: TRBJ1-3; CDR3: CAWSVTGNTIYF; DNA: TGTGCCTGGAGTGTGACAGGAAACACCATATATTTT
V: TRBV20-1; D: TRBD1; size: .; J: TRBJ1-2; CDR3: CSAWDRAGYTF; DNA: TGCAGTGCTTGGGACAGGGCTGGCTACACCTTC
V: TRBV5-8; D: .; size: few; J: TRBJ2-7; CDR3: CASSLGSETYEQYF; DNA: TGTGCCAGCAGCTTGGGTAGCGAAACCTACGAGCAGTACTTC
V: TRBV25-1; D: .; size: .; J: TRBJ1-6; CDR3: CASSGGRSSYNSPLHF; DNA: TGTGCCAGCAGCGGGGGGAGGAGCTCCTATAATTCACCCCTCCACTTT
V: TRBV4-3; D: .; size: .; J: TRBJ2-5; CDR3: CASSQDFGERETQYF; DNA: TGCGCCAGCAGCCAAGATTTTGGGGAGAGGGAGACCCAGTACTTC
V: TRBV18; D: TRBD2; size: .; J: TRBJ2-2; CDR3: CASSLFGGESSGELFF; DNA: TGTGCCAGCTCCCTCTTTGGGGGGGAATCGTCCGGGGAGCTGTTTTTT
V: TRBV28; D: .; size: few; J: TRBJ1-3; CDR3: CASSPILSGNTIYF; DNA: TGTGCCAGCAGCCCCATACTTTCTGGAAACACCATATATTTT
V: TRBV19; D: .; size: .; J: TRBJ1-5; CDR3: CASSIVAGVGQPQHF; DNA: TGTGCCAGTAGTATAGTCGCGGGGGTAGGCCAGCCCCAGCATTTT
V: TRBV5-1; D: TRBD1; size: .; J: TRBJ1-4; CDR3: CASSPGQTSSATNEKLFF; DNA: TGCGCCAGCAGCCCGGGACAGACGAGTTCTGCAACTAATGAAAAACTGTTTTTT
V: TRBV5-1; D: TRBD2; size: .; J: TRBJ2-7; CDR3: CASSITSGSQYEQYF; DNA: TGCGCCAGCAGCATAACTAGCGGGAGTCAGTACGAGCAGTACTTC
V: TRBV27; D: .; size: .; J: TRBJ1-3; CDR3: CASSLSGRSSSSGNTIYF; DNA: TGTGCCAGCAGTTTATCGGGCCGCAGTTCGAGCTCTGGAAACACCATATATTTT
V: TRBV5-4; D: TRBD2; size: .; J: TRBJ2-5; CDR3: CASSFGVVGLAGVRETQYF; DNA: TGTGCCAGCAGCTTTGGAGTGGTTGGTCTAGCGGGAGTTAGAGAGACCCAGTACTTC
V: TRBV18; D: TRBD2; size: .; J: TRBJ2-1; CDR3: CASSPLKSSGRTVLSYNEQFF; DNA: TGTGCCAGCTCACCACTTAAGTCTAGCGGGAGGACCGTTCTCTCCTACAATGAGCAGTTCTTC
V: TRBV9; D: .; size: .; J: TRBJ2-2; CDR3: CASSVVSWQENTGELFF; DNA: TGTGCCAGCAGCGTAGTTTCTTGGCAGGAGAACACCGGGGAGCTGTTTTTT
V: TRBV9; D: TRBD1; size: .; J: TRBJ2-5; CDR3: CASSVGTGGWETQYF; DNA: TGTGCCAGCAGCGTAGGGACAGGGGGCTGGGAGACCCAGTACTTC
V: TRBV7-3; D: .; size: .; J: TRBJ2-5; CDR3: CASSPSPPETQYF; DNA: TGTGCCAGCAGCCCCTCTCCCCCAGAGACCCAGTACTTC
V: TRBV28; D: TRBD1; size: .; J: TRBJ1-6; CDR3: CASSYRGPGSPLHF; DNA: TGTGCCAGCAGCTACAGGGGGCCAGGGTCACCCCTCCACTTT
V: TRBV6-4; D: .; size: .; J: TRBJ1-6; CDR3: CASSDVRVTSYNSPLHF; DNA: TGTGCCAGCAGTGACGTTAGAGTGACATCGTATAATTCACCCCTCCACTTT
V: TRBV2; D: .; size: .; J: TRBJ2-5; CDR3: CASSKSGYVGAGGKTQYF; DNA: TGTGCCAGCAGTAAAAGTGGGTACGTGGGGGCCGGCGGAAAGACCCAGTACTTC
V: TRBV4-1; D: TRBD2; size: .; J: TRBJ2-1; CDR3: CASTGGARIYNEQFF; DNA: TGCGCCAGCACCGGGGGGGCCAGGATCTACAATGAGCAGTTCTTC
V: TRBV5-5; D: TRBD2; size: once; J: TRBJ2-5; CDR3: CASSEGSIAGRKETQYF; DNA: TGTGCCAGCAGCGAGGGGTCTATAGCGGGGCGAAAAGAGACCCAGTACTTC
V: TRBV5-1; D: TRBD1; size: .; J: TRBJ1-4; CDR3: CASSRGTGGNNEKLFF; DNA: TGCGCCAGCAGCCGTGGGACAGGGGGGAATAATGAAAAACTGTTTTTT
V: TRBV7-7; D: TRBD1; size: .; J: TRBJ1-3; CDR3: CASSFNRDRERLSGNTIYF; DNA: TGTGCCAGCAGCTTCAACCGGGACAGAGAAAGGTTATCTGGAAACACCATATATTTT
V: TRBV6-5; D: TRBD2; size: .; J: TRBJ2-2; CDR3: CASSYRGVLGTGELFF; DNA: TGTGCCAGCAGTTACCGGGGGGTACTGGGAACCGGGGAGCTGTTTTTT